A selection of T cell receptor beta chains follows, all from one sample in a study of early T cells in non-severe SARS-CoV-2 infection. TCRdb reprocessed the 5' RACE reads via MiXCR and lists one record per CDR3 protein. The table shows just over 95,000 distinct CDR3 sequences, with about 11% occurring only once. The sample here was whole blood, taken at baseline. The receptors stem from an adult who was a healthcare worker with PCR-confirmed SARS-CoV-2 infection or an uninfected control (not recorded which). Both conserved end residues are part of each CDR3. D genes are given only for firm matches. For some rows the clone size is stated as once, few or many, or as a class when expanded; others skip it.

clone_size: many
j_call: TRBJ1-1
d_call: TRBD1
v_call: TRBV2
cdr3_nt: TGTGCCAGCAGTGAAGGGGACAGGGCGGGCTCTGGGGCTTTCTTT
cdr3_aa: CASSEGDRAGSGAFF

clone_size: many
j_call: TRBJ1-5
d_call: -
v_call: TRBV7-8
cdr3_nt: TGTGCCAGCAGCCTAATTTCAGGGAGGGGTCAGCCCCAGCATTTT
cdr3_aa: CASSLISGRGQPQHF

clone_size: many
j_call: TRBJ2-1
d_call: -
v_call: TRBV7-2
cdr3_nt: TGTGCCAGCAGCTTATCCGGGGGAAGCTCCTACAATGAGCAGTTCTTC
cdr3_aa: CASSLSGGSSYNEQFF

clone_size: -
j_call: TRBJ2-7
d_call: -
v_call: TRBV15
cdr3_nt: TGTGCCACCAGCAGATCTGACACCCCAGGATCGCAGTACTTC
cdr3_aa: CATSRSDTPGSQYF

clone_size: -
j_call: TRBJ2-2
d_call: -
v_call: TRBV6-1
cdr3_nt: TGTGCCAGCAGGCAAAGAGCCACCGGGGAGCTGTTTTTT
cdr3_aa: CASRQRATGELFF

clone_size: -
j_call: TRBJ1-2
d_call: -
v_call: TRBV29-1
cdr3_nt: TGCAGCGTTGAAGATTGGAACGGATTAAACTATGGCTACACCTTC
cdr3_aa: CSVEDWNGLNYGYTF

clone_size: -
j_call: TRBJ1-4
d_call: -
v_call: TRBV10-3
cdr3_nt: TGTGCCATCAGTGAGGGTGGATTTGACGAAAAACTGTTTTTT
cdr3_aa: CAISEGGFDEKLFF

clone_size: -
j_call: TRBJ1-1
d_call: TRBD1
v_call: TRBV7-2
cdr3_nt: TGTGCCAGCAGCTCACAGGGGCAAACTGAAGCTTTCTTT
cdr3_aa: CASSSQGQTEAFF

clone_size: few
j_call: TRBJ2-7
d_call: TRBD2
v_call: TRBV10-3
cdr3_nt: TGTGCCATCAGTGAGGCTAGCGGAGTCTACGAGCAGTACTTC
cdr3_aa: CAISEASGVYEQYF

clone_size: -
j_call: TRBJ1-5
d_call: -
v_call: TRBV4-1
cdr3_nt: TGCGCCAGCAGCCAAGATTTCGGGGGGAGCAATCAGCCCCAGCATTTT
cdr3_aa: CASSQDFGGSNQPQHF